Following are 13 T cell receptor beta chains from one sample sequenced in a study of CD8+ T cells in alopecia areata. Following RNA extraction, reverse transcription yielded cDNA that acted as the sequencing template. Method: immunoSEQ multiplex PCR; TCRdb's copy keeps in-frame clones and lacks some. This repertoire shows some 190,000 clones, 60% found once; its top ten account for approximately 1%. Treatment here: oral pan-JAK inhibitor, 5-10 mg twice daily. Here the sequenced sample was CD4+ T cells sorted from blood, taken at week 24, from a patient treated with tofacitinib. The receptors come from a human donor with alopecia areata.

This clone was observed a few times. This rearrangement joins TRBV29-1 to TRBJ2-1; TRBD2 matches 9 bases. The CDR3 length is 15 residues. J gave up 9 bases and V 1 base, and 10 bases lay outside the gene matches. Per germline, CDR1 SQVTM and CDR2 ANQGSEA. CDR3 DNA sequence: TGCAGCGTTGAAGCCTCGATCGCGGGGGGGCGTGAGCAGTTCTTC. This encodes CSVEASIAGGREQFF.

V usage is TRBV29-1 and J usage is TRBJ2-7; no reliable D call. Germline-derived CDR1 and CDR2 are SQVTM and ANQGSEA. Trimming left V 4 bases short and J 1 base short, with 5 bases between. This CDR3 has 11 residues. CDR3: CSVVRSYEQYF. In nucleotides, the CDR3 is TGCAGCGTTGTCCGGTCCTACGAGCAGTACTTC.

This clone appeared a few times. V usage is TRBV23-1 and J usage is TRBJ2-2; D is possibly TRBD1 (6 bases). TRBV23-1 is placed among ORFs of uncertain function. The CDR3 has 13 residues. Trimming took off 2 bases at V and 9 bases at J, with 10 bases between the two ends. CDR3 sequence: CASSQGDIWELFF. The CDR3 coding sequence is TGCGCCAGCAGTCAAGGGGACATCTGGGAGCTGTTTTTT.

This chain joins TRBV7-6 and TRBJ2-1; the match to TRBD2 covers 11 bases. This CDR3 is 16 amino acids long. Germline CDR1 SGHVS, CDR2 FNYEAQ. The V and J ends lost 1 base and 8 bases, in that order; junction bases with no gene match: 7. For the CDR3, the DNA is TGTGCCAGCAGCTTAGTAGCGGGGGGGCCGGGCGATGAGCAGTTCTTC. As protein: CASSLVAGGPGDEQFF.

J is TRBJ2-3 and V is TRBV7-3; D gene unclear. This CDR3 is 13 amino acids long. Germline V gene sequence: CDR1 SGHTA, CDR2 FQGTGA. V lost 6 bases to trimming and J lost 2 bases, with 9 bases between them. CDR3 sequence reads: CASRAASTDTQYF. In nucleotides, the CDR3 is TGTGCCAGCAGGGCGGCCTCCACAGATACGCAGTATTTT.

The table lists this clone with a count of one. The CDR3 sequence is CASSYSESLSSYEQYF. CDR3 sequence (DNA): TGTGCCAGCAGTTACTCGGAGAGTCTAAGCTCCTACGAGCAGTACTTC. This chain links TRBV6-5 with TRBJ2-7; D call uncertain. The V end lost 0 bases, the J end lost 0 bases, and 12 bases lay between the germline ends. This CDR3 spans 16 amino acids. The germline gives CDR1 MNHEY, CDR2 SVGAGI.

The chain links TRBV5-6 to TRBJ1-5, with a weak D call TRBD1 (5 bases). Germline V lookup: CDR1 SGHDT, CDR2 YYEEEE. V gave up 4 bases and J gave up 5 bases, with 19 bases separating them. The length of the CDR3 is 16 residues. The CDR3 DNA sequence: TGTGCCAGCAGCCTATCCGGGACCGTCCGGGATCAGCCCCAGCATTTT. It specifies CASSLSGTVRDQPQHF.

This chain links TRBV30 with TRBJ1-2, with no clear D. The CDR3 sequence is 13 residues long. V lost 1 base and J lost 6, with 12 bases in between. From germline, CDR1 is GTSNPN and CDR2 SVGIG (reference sequence). The CDR3 DNA is TGTGCCTGGAGTGGTTCGTTCGTAGATGGCTACACCTTC. It is translated as CAWSGSFVDGYTF.

The chain joins TRBV2 to TRBJ1-5; 7 bases are a match to TRBD1. Per germline, CDR1 SNHLY and CDR2 FYNNEI. Trimming removed 0 bases from V and 8 bases from J; junction bases left unmatched: 7. CDR3 size: 15 residues. Here the CDR3 reads CASSEARQGGKPQHF. The CDR3 DNA is TGTGCCAGCAGTGAAGCTCGACAGGGAGGAAAGCCCCAGCATTTT.

The J gene is TRBJ1-1, the V gene TRBV29-1; D unclear. Looked up from germline, CDR1 is SQVTM and CDR2 is ANQGSEA. This CDR3 has 13 amino acids. Between the trimmed V and J ends, which lost 5 bases and 3 bases, there was a span of 13 bases. The CDR3 bases are TGCAGCGTTTTTTTTTCCTGGGACACTGAAGCTTTCTTT. Translated: CSVFFSWDTEAFF.

This chain connects TRBV9 to TRBJ2-3, with D perhaps TRBD1 (6 bases). The ends were cut back, 4 bases at V and 1 base at J, with 13 bases in the middle. The germline gives CDR1 SGDLS, CDR2 YYNGEE. The CDR3 totals 15 residues. CDR3 nucleotide sequence: TGTGCCAGCAGCCCTACAGGGAAGGGCACAGATACGCAGTATTTT. It translates to CASSPTGKGTDTQYF. Together with reference TRBV9 and TRBJ2-3, the CDR3 gives the full variable domain: DSGVTQTPKHLITATGQRVTLRCSPRSGDLSVYWYQQSLDQGLQFLIQYYNGEERAKGNILERFSAQQFPDLHSELNLSSLELGDSALYFCASSPTGKGTDTQYFGPGTRLTVL.

The chain uses TRBV7-3 and TRBJ2-2; TRBD2 is a possible D gene (6 bases). CDR3 length: 17 residues. V was cut by 5 bases and J by 4 bases, with 20 bases left in between. Germline V CDR1 and CDR2: SGHTA, FQGTGA. DNA of the CDR3: TGTGCCAGCAGCCCTGCCGTAGGGCGGGGCCCCACCGGGGAGCTGTTTTTT. Amino acids: CASSPAVGRGPTGELFF.

Points on this clone: The junction differs from germline at one of its ends, possibly a read error. The CDR3 region has the DNA TGTGCCTGGAGTTCTAACATCGATCAGGCCCAGCATTTT. Protein sequence: CAWSSNIDQAQHF. The chain links TRBV30 to TRBJ1-5; unclear D gene. The germline V gene encodes CDR1 GTSNPN and CDR2 SVGIG (reference sequence). The CDR3 covers 13 residues.